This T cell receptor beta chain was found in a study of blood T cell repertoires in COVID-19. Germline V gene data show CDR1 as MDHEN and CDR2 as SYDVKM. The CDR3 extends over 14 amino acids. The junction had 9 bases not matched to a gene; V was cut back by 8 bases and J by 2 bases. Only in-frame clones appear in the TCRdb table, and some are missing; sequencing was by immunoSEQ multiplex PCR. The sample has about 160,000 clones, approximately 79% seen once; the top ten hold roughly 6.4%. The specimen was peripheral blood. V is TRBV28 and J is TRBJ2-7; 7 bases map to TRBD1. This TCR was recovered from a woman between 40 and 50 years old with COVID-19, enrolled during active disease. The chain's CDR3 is CASRDRTLTYEQYF. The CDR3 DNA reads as TGTGCCAGCCGGGACAGAACCCTAACCTACGAGCAGTACTTC. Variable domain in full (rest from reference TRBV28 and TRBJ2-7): DVKVTQSSRYLVKRTGEKVFLECVQDMDHENMFWYRQDPGLGLRLIYFSYDVKMKEKGDIPEGYSVSREKKERFSLILESASTNQTSMYLCASRDRTLTYEQYFGPGTRLTVT.